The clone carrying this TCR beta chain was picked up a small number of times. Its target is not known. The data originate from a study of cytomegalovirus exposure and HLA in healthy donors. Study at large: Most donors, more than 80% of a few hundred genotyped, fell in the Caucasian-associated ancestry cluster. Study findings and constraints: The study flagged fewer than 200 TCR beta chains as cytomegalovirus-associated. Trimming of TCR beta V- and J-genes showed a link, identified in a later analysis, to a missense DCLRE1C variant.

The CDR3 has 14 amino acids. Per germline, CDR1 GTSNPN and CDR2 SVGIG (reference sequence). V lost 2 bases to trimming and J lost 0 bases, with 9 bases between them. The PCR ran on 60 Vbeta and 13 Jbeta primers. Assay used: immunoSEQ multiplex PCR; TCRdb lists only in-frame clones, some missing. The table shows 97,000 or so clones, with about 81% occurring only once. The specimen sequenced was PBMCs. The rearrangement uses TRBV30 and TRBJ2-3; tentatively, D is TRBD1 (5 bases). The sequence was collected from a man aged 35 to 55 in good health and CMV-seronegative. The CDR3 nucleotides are TGTGCCTGGAGTCGAACAGGTAGCACAGATACGCAGTATTTT. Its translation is CAWSRTGSTDTQYF.